The text below deals with one T cell receptor (beta chain). The antigen this receptor binds is unknown. The sample holds no much larger clone one base away, and base qualities are not on file. These data come from a study of T cells after posttransplantation cyclophosphamide (dated by TCRdb to 2016 to 2017). With respect to the entire study: T cell repertoire reconstitution was tracked by TRB sequencing after myeloablative bone marrow transplantation in which posttransplantation cyclophosphamide was used as GVHD prophylaxis. Antigen receptor sequencing was done on samples from some 34 PTCy-treated patients and from approximately 15 related bone marrow donors of those patients. Blood from every one of the approximately 37 PTCy patients who had 1-year posttransplant specimens underwent TRB sequencing. In 3 patients, up to roughly 3 additional blood samples taken between 2 and 5.2 years after transplant also underwent TRB sequencing, as did pretransplant blood from 4 patients. TRA and TRB clonality were tightly correlated in ten or so samples, so subsequent TCR analyses focused on TRB only. Public TRB sequences were searched against a database of over 3,500 sequences associated with responses to pathogens, tumor antigens, self-antigens and alloantigens.

TRB sequencing was run on genomic DNA with either the immunoSEQ assay at survey resolution or the hsTCRB kit. As for the authors' bioinformatics: Initial read processing used immunoSEQ software, and repertoire analyses used the LymphoSeq R package. Clonality was computed as 1 minus normalized Shannon entropy, and a Gini coefficient was also calculated for each TRB dataset. To infer phenotypes in unsorted samples, TRB sequences from sorted subsets of the recipient or donor were mapped onto unsorted samples from the same recipient. TCRdb took this table from immuneACCESS and kept in-frame rearrangements with V and J called. Such tables lack part of the clones; where checked against another copy, unresolved V genes explain under half of the gap, and the rest is unexplained. The V and J calls and clone size are taken from that table; D and trimming were inferred from the DNA. Present in this sample are tens of thousands of clones, 95% to 98% of which were seen just once. The ten most abundant clones make up about 0.15% of the sample.

The full study reports these points: The TRB repertoires of T cells infiltrating skin or GI tract showed only limited overlap with the TRB repertoires of T cells in blood. Donor-recipient similarity was low at 1-2 months but increased during the first year, and donor CD8+ memory clones often dominated later blood repertoires. Across 35 to 45 patients, TRB clonality was highly associated with recipient CMV seropositivity and CMV reactivation, and diversity in PTCy patients was similar to diversity in CNI/methotrexate controls.

From the cysteine up to the phenylalanine, the CDR3 has a length of 15 residues. The kept DNA is CDR3 alone, 45 bases in frame from the first base. In the germline V gene (reference sequence), CDR1 corresponds to GTSNPN and CDR2 to SVGIG. Deletion took 3 bases off V and 7 bases off J, with a span of 18 bases between the germline ends. Viable CD3+CD4+ or CD3+CD8+ cells that were CCR7+CD45RA+CD45RO-CD95-CD27+CD28+ were classified as naive T cells. Related bone marrow donors provided peripheral blood samples on the day of marrow donation. Peripheral blood and bone marrow mononuclear cells were isolated by Ficoll-Hypaque density centrifugation and were cryopreserved. CD4+ and CD8+ T cells, including naive and memory subsets, were sorted by FACS using a FACSAria II.

The receptor chain draws on TRBV30 and TRBJ1-4; possibly the D gene is TRBD1, per 6 matching bases. Sequences were obtained from naive CD4+ T cells sorted from PBMCs. This receptor was identified in a middle-aged man in good health, CMV-negative, and a related stem cell transplant donor. The encoded CDR3 is CAWSLNQGFGEKLFF. The sequenced DNA is TGTGCCTGGAGCCTAAATCAGGGGTTCGGTGAAAAACTGTTTTTT.